This T cell receptor beta chain was captured by sequencing in a study of shared clonotypes between healthy human individuals. The table came from immunoSEQ multiplex PCR; TCRdb's copy has only in-frame clones and leaves some out. The table shows some 690,000 clones, with about nine tenths occurring only once. The TCR sequence derives from a young man in good health. Some clones in this sample may be carry-over from other donors' samples. The sequenced sample consisted of memory CD8+ T cells from PBMCs. Stated subset: CD45RO+ cells pooled with CCR7-negative TemRA cells.

The CDR3 DNA reads TGTGCCAGCTTTTCCGAAGGGGAGCTGTTTTTT. The encoded protein is CASFSEGELFF. The chain recombines TRBV27 with TRBJ2-2; D unclear. The CDR3 is 11 amino acids. Germline CDR1 reads MNHEY; CDR2 reads SMNVEV (reference sequence). Trimming removed 8 bases from V and 8 bases from J, with 9 bases in between.